Listed here are 21 T cell receptor beta chains from one sample, sequenced in a study of shared clonotypes between healthy human individuals. Generated by immunoSEQ multiplex PCR, the TCRdb table keeps only in-frame clones and is missing some. The table includes 950,000 to 1,300,000 clones, about 76% detected once. Material for sequencing was memory CD4+ T cells sorted from blood. Described subset: CD45RA-negative fraction. These TCRs come from a man in his late teens or twenties in good health.

The chain links TRBV7-6 to TRBJ2-7; possibly TRBD1 for D (5 bases). The CDR3 has 12 residues. Germline lookup yields CDR1 SGHVS and CDR2 FNYEAQ. Trimming took off 0 bases at V and 8 bases at J, with 8 bases between the two ends. CDR3 sequence (DNA): TGTGCCAGCAGCTTAGCAAAGGGGAAGCAGTACTTC. Its translation: CASSLAKGKQYF.

In this sample, this clone turned up once. The J gene is TRBJ2-3, the V gene TRBV7-2; D uncertain. This CDR3 has 17 amino acids. The germline V and J ends were trimmed by 3 bases and 1 base, with 17 bases remaining between them. Germline V gene sequence: CDR1 SGHTA, CDR2 FQGNSA. For the CDR3, the DNA is TGTGCCAGCAGCTTGTTCGGAAACCCTCTCGGCACAGATACGCAGTATTTT. Translating it yields CASSLFGNPLGTDTQYF.

This clone has a single count. The chain couples TRBV7-2 to TRBJ2-3; TRBD2 matches 8 bases. J was trimmed by 3 bases and V by 2 bases; bases with no gene match: 4. Germline loops: CDR1 SGHTA, CDR2 FQGNSA. This CDR3 spans 15 amino acids. CDR3 residues: CASSLRREETDTQYF. The CDR3 DNA follows: TGTGCCAGCAGCTTACGGCGGGAGGAGACAGATACGCAGTATTTT.

The chain recombines TRBV28 with TRBJ2-2; 9 bases are shared with TRBD2. The junction had 10 bases not matched to a gene; V was cut back by 10 bases and J by 4 bases. CDR1 is MDHEN, CDR2 SYDVKM, per germline. This CDR3 region has 15 residues. In DNA form, the CDR3 reads TGTGCCATGGGGGCGGGGGGGCCCGGCACCGGGGAGCTGTTTTTT. This gives the protein CAMGAGGPGTGELFF. Filled out from reference TRBV28 and TRBJ2-2, the complete variable domain reads DVKVTQSSRYLVKRTGEKVFLECVQDMDHENMFWYRQDPGLGLRLIYFSYDVKMKEKGDIPEGYSVSREKKERFSLILESASTNQTSMYLCAMGAGGPGTGELFFGEGSRLTVL.

This chain uses TRBV15 with TRBJ2-7; TRBD1 matches at 9 bases. The CDR3 runs to 14 residues. Germline V gene sequence: CDR1 LNHNV, CDR2 YYDKDF (reference sequence). The ends lost 3 bases at V and 4 bases at J; junction bases unmatched: 4. CDR3 bases: TGTGCCACCAGCAGCAGACAGGGGGAGTACGAGCAGTACTTC. It encodes CATSSRQGEYEQYF.

This chain uses TRBV25-1 with TRBJ2-3; 10 bases align to TRBD2. V dropped 8 bases and J dropped 2; count of bases not matched to a gene: 7. CDR1 MGHDK and CDR2 SYGVNS come from the germline V gene. This CDR3 has 15 amino acids. The CDR3 coding sequence is TGTGCCAGCTTGCCGGGACTAGCGAACACAGATACGCAGTATTTT. Residues: CASLPGLANTDTQYF.

The CDR3 DNA is TGTGCCAGCAGCTTAGAGGGGACTGGGGCCAACGTCCTGACTTTC. Protein: CASSLEGTGANVLTF. This sequence joins TRBV11-3 and TRBJ2-6; D ambiguous. The CDR3 is made up of 15 amino acids. Trimming pared 0 bases from V and 2 bases from J, leaving 5 bases between. Germline lookup yields CDR1 SGHNT and CDR2 YENEEA.

This clone was counted only a few times. The chain carries TRBV18 and TRBJ2-7, with D tentatively TRBD2 (6 bases). This CDR3 contains 14 residues. Germline CDR1 reads KGHSH; CDR2 reads LQKENI. Trimming pared 3 bases from V and 6 bases from J, leaving 15 bases between. The CDR3, as DNA: TGTGCCAGCTCACCGGCGGGAATTAGAAGCGAGCAGTACTTC. It codes for CASSPAGIRSEQYF. Looking up the rest from reference TRBV18 and TRBJ2-7 gives the full variable domain: NAGVMQNPRHLVRRRGQEARLRCSPMKGHSHVYWYRQLPEEGLKFMVYLQKENIIDESGMPKERFSAEFPKEGPSILRIQQVVRGDSAAYFCASSPAGIRSEQYFGPGTRLTVT.

The V gene is TRBV6-4, the J gene TRBJ2-7, with D tentatively TRBD1 or TRBD2 (6 bases each). This CDR3 region has 17 residues. V gave up 3 bases and J gave up 0 bases, with 18 bases separating them. Per germline, CDR1 MRHNA and CDR2 SNTAGT. This CDR3 is CASSDAQKGEDSYEQYF. As DNA, the CDR3 is TGTGCCAGCAGTGATGCCCAAAAGGGGGAGGACTCCTACGAGCAGTACTTC.

J is TRBJ1-4 and V is TRBV7-9; no definite D call. Looked up from germline, CDR1 is SEHNR and CDR2 is FQNEAQ (reference sequence). The CDR3 extends over 12 amino acids. Deletions cut 7 bases from V and 8 bases from J, with 11 bases between. The DNA of the CDR3 is TGTGCCAGCACGGTCCCTAGGGAAAAACTGTTTTTT. Translation: CASTVPREKLFF. Together with reference TRBV7-9 and TRBJ1-4, the CDR3 gives the full variable domain: DTGVSQNPRHKITKRGQNVTFRCDPISEHNRLYWYRQTLGQGPEFLTYFQNEAQLEKSRLLSDRFSAERPKGSFSTLEIQRTEQGDSAMYLCASTVPREKLFFGSGTQLSVL.

This clone was counted only a few times. The chain combines TRBV30 with TRBJ2-1; the D is unclear. Looked up from germline, CDR1 is GTSNPN and CDR2 is SVGIG (reference sequence). Trimming removed 5 bases from V and 12 bases from J, with 14 bases in between. There are 11 residues in the CDR3. The CDR3 spells CAWESGKGQFF. The CDR3 bases are TGTGCCTGGGAGTCAGGAAAAGGGCAGTTCTTC.

The genes are TRBV2 and TRBJ2-2; 9 nucleotides line up with TRBD1. V lost 6 bases to trimming and J lost 4 bases; unmatched junction nucleotides: 6. Per germline, CDR1 SNHLY and CDR2 FYNNEI. This CDR3 is built from 15 residues. The CDR3 nucleotides read TGTGCCAGCAGAGCACAGGGGGCAGGCACCGGGGAGCTGTTTTTT. Amino acid sequence: CASRAQGAGTGELFF.

The chain joins TRBV4-1 to TRBJ1-2; 7 positions match TRBD1. J lost 6 bases, V lost 1 base, and 2 bases had no gene match. This CDR3 has 13 amino acids. CDR1 and CDR2 (germline): MGHRA, YSYEKL. The CDR3, as DNA: TGCGCCAGCAGCCAAGGACAGGGTGATGGCTACACCTTC. Its protein is CASSQGQGDGYTF.

With respect to this clone: Other nucleotide sequences from this sample produce the same CDR3. The V gene is TRBV30, the J gene TRBJ1-2, with 10 bases aligning to TRBD1. Germline CDR1 GTSNPN, CDR2 SVGIG (reference sequence). This CDR3 has 13 amino acids. Trimming removed 3 bases from V and 4 bases from J; junction bases left unmatched: 2. For the CDR3, the DNA is TGTGCCTGGAGCCGGACAGGGGGCTATGGCTACACCTTC. Translated, it gives CAWSRTGGYGYTF.

V is TRBV16 and J is TRBJ2-2; D not resolved. The ends were cut back, 2 bases at V and 4 bases at J, with 5 bases in the middle. CDR1 and CDR2 (germline): KGHSY, FQNENV. This CDR3 is 13 amino acids long. CDR3 loop: CASSQTTTGELFF. CDR3 nucleotides: TGTGCCAGCAGCCAAACAACCACCGGGGAGCTGTTTTTT.

The rearrangement joins TRBV27 to TRBJ1-2, with 8 bases identical to TRBD1. The germline CDR1 and CDR2 sequences are MNHEY and SMNVEV (reference sequence). V was clipped by 7 bases and J by 4 bases; unmatched bases: 11. CDR3 length equals 15 residues. The CDR3 reads CASTPSGTGAYGYTF. The CDR3 DNA reads TGTGCCAGCACCCCTAGCGGGACAGGAGCCTATGGCTACACCTTC.

This clone was observed a single time. The chain uses TRBV11-2 and TRBJ2-1; 8 positions agree with TRBD2. Trimming removed 3 bases from V and 2 bases from J; junction bases left unmatched: 3. There are 15 residues in the CDR3. The germline gives CDR1 SGHAT, CDR2 FQNNGV. In DNA, the CDR3 is TGTGCCAGCAGCTTTAGCGGGGTCACCTACAATGAGCAGTTCTTC. It translates to CASSFSGVTYNEQFF.

Concerning this clone itself: The sample holds other DNA sequences that translate to the same CDR3. V and J are TRBV30 and TRBJ1-1; a weak D match, TRBD1 (5 bases). The length of the CDR3 is 12 residues. Germline-derived CDR1 and CDR2 are GTSNPN and SVGIG (reference sequence). The germline V and J ends were trimmed by 2 bases and 5 bases, with 9 bases remaining between them. The CDR3 DNA follows: TGTGCCTGGAGTTCCCGGGGGACTGAAGCTTTCTTT. Translation gives CAWSSRGTEAFF.

The chain is built from TRBV18 and TRBJ2-7, with a weak D call TRBD1 (7 bases). Germline lookup yields CDR1 KGHSH and CDR2 LQKENI. Trimming removed 1 base from V and 4 bases from J, with 14 bases in between. The CDR3 is 15 residues long. CDR3 nucleotide sequence: TGTGCCAGCTCACCACTGGGGGGACAGAGTTACGAGCAGTACTTC. This gives the protein CASSPLGGQSYEQYF.

V usage is TRBV9 and J usage is TRBJ2-1, with 12 positions matching TRBD2. The CDR3 totals 15 residues. Germline V gene sequence: CDR1 SGDLS, CDR2 YYNGEE. J was trimmed by 4 bases and V by 4 bases; bases with no gene match: 3. The DNA for the CDR3 is TGTGCCAGCAGCCCAACTAGCGGGAGGTACAATGAGCAGTTCTTC. It is translated as CASSPTSGRYNEQFF.

The chain is built from TRBV7-9 and TRBJ2-3, with D hard to call. The CDR3 totals 14 residues. Trimming left V 5 bases short and J 3 bases short, with 12 bases between. Germline V gene data show CDR1 as SEHNR and CDR2 as FQNEAQ (reference sequence). The CDR3 sequence: CASSGWSGTDTQYF. The CDR3 DNA sequence: TGTGCCAGCAGCGGATGGTCTGGAACAGATACGCAGTATTTT.